This T cell receptor beta chain came from a study of early T cells in non-severe SARS-CoV-2 infection. Study context: Sequenced bulk RNA came from whole blood that was unsorted, and chains were unpaired. Points from the study as a whole: VDJdb matches were skewed toward anti-spike CD8 T cell responses.

Losses at the gene ends were 2 bases for V and 9 bases for J; bases not matched to a gene: 5. CDR1 and CDR2 (germline): MNHNS, SASEGT. The CDR3 runs to 13 residues. This clonotype was seen only a few times. Its antigen is not identified. Molecules of cDNA were individually given unique molecular identifiers that were attached to them. TCRdb redid the calling of the 5' RACE reads with MiXCR, one entry per CDR3 protein. The repertoire holds about 39,000 distinct CDR3 sequences, with around 5.4% as singletons. The sequenced sample was whole blood, obtained at baseline. This chain links TRBV6-1 with TRBJ2-3; 7 nucleotides agree with TRBD1. This sequence originates from an adult who was a healthcare worker with PCR-confirmed SARS-CoV-2 infection or an uninfected control (not recorded which). CDR3 coding DNA: TGTGCCAGCAGTGAAAGGCAGGGGGTCACGCAGTATTTT. Protein sequence: CASSERQGVTQYF.